A single sample gave rise to the 21 T cell receptor beta chains below, sequenced in a study of control samples from healthy donors and cancer patients. Data came from immunoSEQ multiplex PCR; TCRdb stores just in-frame clones and leaves some out. The profile shows some 150,000 clones, 85% to 95% of them singletons. Material: blood. The receptors originated from a man between 35 and 55 years old in good health.

CDR3: CAISDRAYEQYF. Written as DNA, the CDR3 is TGTGCCATCAGTGACAGAGCCTACGAGCAGTACTTC. The chain links TRBV10-3 to TRBJ2-7, with unresolved D. CDR1 and CDR2 (germline): ENHRY, SYGVKD. CDR3 length equals 12 residues. V gave up 3 bases and J gave up 2 bases, with 5 bases separating them.

Only one count was recorded for this clone. The rearrangement joins TRBV6-6 to TRBJ1-6; maybe TRBD1 (6 bases). CDR3 length: 16 amino acids. Germline values: CDR1 MNHNY, CDR2 SVGAGI (reference sequence). With 4 bases removed from V and 0 bases from J, the gap between germline ends came to 10 bases. The CDR3 loop is CASSFGQSSYNSPLHF. The CDR3 DNA reads TGTGCCAGCAGTTTTGGACAGAGCTCCTATAATTCACCCCTCCACTTT.

The chain carries TRBV6-5 and TRBJ2-6; either TRBD1 or TRBD2 may fit D (6 bases each). CDR1 and CDR2 (germline): MNHEY, SVGAGI. Trimming stripped 11 bases from V and 2 bases from J, with 16 bases between. The CDR3 spans 15 residues. For the CDR3, the DNA is TGTGCCTCGCGAGGGGGGCGGCCTGGGGCCAACGTCCTGACTTTC. Translation gives CASRGGRPGANVLTF.

Written as DNA, the CDR3 is TGTGCCATCAGTCCGGGACAGGGGACTTTCTTT. This codes for CAISPGQGTFF. The chain is built from TRBV10-3 and TRBJ1-1; 10 bases are a match to TRBD1. V dropped 5 bases and J dropped 12; count of bases not matched to a gene: 3. Germline lookup yields CDR1 ENHRY and CDR2 SYGVKD. This CDR3 contains 11 residues.

The gene calls are TRBV7-2 and TRBJ2-3, with 7 bases that match TRBD2. Germline values: CDR1 SGHTA, CDR2 FQGNSA. V lost 2 bases, J lost 11 bases, and 7 bases stayed unmatched. The CDR3 has 13 amino acids. CDR3 residues: CASSLTRSGEQYF. In DNA, the CDR3 is TGTGCCAGCAGCTTAACCCGGAGCGGGGAGCAGTATTTT.

The chain combines TRBV28 with TRBJ2-2; D gene uncertain. V was trimmed by 4 bases and J by 8 bases, leaving 5 bases between them. The CDR3 has 11 residues. In germline, CDR1 is MDHEN, CDR2 SYDVKM. CDR3 protein: CASSSRGELFF. In DNA, the CDR3 is TGTGCCAGCAGTTCCAGGGGGGAGCTGTTTTTT. Drawing the rest from reference TRBV28 and TRBJ2-2, the complete variable domain is DVKVTQSSRYLVKRTGEKVFLECVQDMDHENMFWYRQDPGLGLRLIYFSYDVKMKEKGDIPEGYSVSREKKERFSLILESASTNQTSMYLCASSSRGELFFGEGSRLTVL.

The chain carries TRBV19 and TRBJ2-7; D is possibly TRBD1 (5 bases). Germline V gene data show CDR1 as LNHDA and CDR2 as SQIVND (reference sequence). CDR3 size: 13 residues. The V gene lost 5 bases and the J gene lost 2 bases, with 10 bases spanning the gap. As DNA, the CDR3 is TGTGCCAGTAGTCGGACACCTACCTACGAGCAGTACTTC. It codes for CASSRTPTYEQYF.

The chain employs TRBV4-3 and TRBJ1-1; D remains unclear. V gave up 0 bases and J gave up 3 bases, with 17 bases separating them. The CDR3 is 17 amino acids. CDR1 is LGHNA, CDR2 YSLEER, per germline. CDR3 sequence reads: CASSQDFKEVKDTEAFF. Written as DNA, the CDR3 is TGCGCCAGCAGCCAAGATTTTAAGGAAGTTAAGGACACTGAAGCTTTCTTT.

The chain combines TRBV19 with TRBJ2-2, with D unclear. In germline, CDR1 is LNHDA, CDR2 SQIVND (reference sequence). The CDR3 spans 13 residues. V lost 3 bases, J lost 6 bases, and 8 bases lay in between. For the CDR3, the DNA is TGTGCCAGTAGTATGTTCGGAGCCGGGGAGCTGTTTTTT. It codes for CASSMFGAGELFF.

The chain is built from TRBV27 and TRBJ1-6; 12 positions match TRBD1. The length of the CDR3 is 17 residues. Germline V gene sequence: CDR1 MNHEY, CDR2 SMNVEV (reference sequence). V lost 8 bases, J lost 12 bases, and 17 bases stayed unmatched. This chain's CDR3 is CASGPVGTGGLGRPLHF. DNA of the CDR3: TGTGCCAGCGGACCTGTGGGGACAGGGGGCTTAGGTAGACCCCTCCACTTT.

V is TRBV5-6 and J is TRBJ1-2; D gene unclear. The germline V and J ends were trimmed by 1 base and 5 bases, with 12 bases remaining between them. CDR1 is SGHDT, CDR2 YYEEEE, per germline. This CDR3 is 14 amino acids long. The CDR3 is CASSLTLTGYGYTF. DNA for the CDR3: TGTGCCAGCAGCTTGACTTTAACTGGATATGGCTACACCTTC.

V gene TRBV27 combines with J gene TRBJ1-1; D is possibly TRBD1 (6 bases). The length of the CDR3 is 17 residues. The V end lost 3 bases, the J end lost 5 bases, and 22 bases lay between the germline ends. Per germline, CDR1 MNHEY and CDR2 SMNVEV (reference sequence). For the CDR3, the DNA is TGTGCCAGCAGTTTGGCCATTAGTACAGGGTTGTGGACTGAAGCTTTCTTT. It specifies CASSLAISTGLWTEAFF.

A word on this clone: The sample holds other DNA sequences that translate to the same CDR3. The chain joins TRBV10-3 to TRBJ1-4, with 9 bases fitting TRBD1. CDR1 is ENHRY and CDR2 is SYGVKD in the germline V gene. CDR3 length equals 14 residues. With 7 bases clipped from V and 4 bases from J, the junction kept 4 bases outside the gene matches. The CDR3 region has the DNA TGTGCCATCAAAGGGACAGGGAGTAATGAAAAACTGTTTTTT. Translating gives CAIKGTGSNEKLFF.

The rearrangement joins TRBV6-2 or TRBV6-3 to TRBJ1-1; D remains unclear. Per germline, CDR1 MNHEY and CDR2 SVGEGT. The CDR3 has 14 residues. Trimming removed 6 bases from V and 5 bases from J, with 16 bases in between. The CDR3 coding sequence is TGTGCCAGCAGCCACGAGGGTAGGATAACTGAAGCTTTCTTT. It is translated as CASSHEGRITEAFF.

This chain uses TRBV7-9 with TRBJ2-1; TRBD1 matches 8 bases. Losses at the gene ends were 3 bases for V and 8 bases for J; bases not matched to a gene: 6. CDR3 length: 14 amino acids. Germline values: CDR1 SEHNR, CDR2 FQNEAQ (reference sequence). The CDR3 DNA reads TGTGCCAGCAGCTTGGGCAGGGGGCGGGATGAGCAGTTCTTC. Protein: CASSLGRGRDEQFF.

The CDR3 spells CASSPDGHSEAFF. The CDR3 DNA reads as TGTGCCAGCAGCCCAGATGGCCACAGTGAAGCTTTCTTT. The rearrangement uses TRBV11-3 and TRBJ1-1; no reliable D call. Trimming left V 5 bases short and J 7 bases short, with 14 bases between. CDR1 SGHNT and CDR2 YENEEA come from the germline V gene. The CDR3 contains 13 residues.

This chain connects TRBV7-8 to TRBJ2-2, with 9 bases identical to TRBD1. Germline assignment: CDR1 SGHVS and CDR2 FQNEAQ. The junction had 9 bases not matched to a gene; V was cut back by 4 bases and J by 6 bases. The CDR3 extends over 16 amino acids. The CDR3 DNA follows: TGTGCCAGCAGCTCCAACCGGGACAGGGTCCCCGGGGAGCTGTTTTTT. Translation gives CASSSNRDRVPGELFF.

V usage is TRBV10-1 and J usage is TRBJ2-7, with D maybe TRBD2 (5 bases). The germline V gene encodes CDR1 WNHNN and CDR2 SYGVQD (reference sequence). This CDR3 contains 14 residues. The V end was cut by 2 bases, the J end by 4 bases, with 12 bases between. The CDR3 DNA is TGCGCCAGCAGTGAGACACGGGAAAAATACGAGCAGTACTTC. This encodes CASSETREKYEQYF.

V usage is TRBV6-5 and J usage is TRBJ2-6, with D unclear. Looked up from germline, CDR1 is MNHEY and CDR2 is SVGAGI. The CDR3 has 13 amino acids. The V end lost 6 bases, the J end lost 0 bases, and 3 bases lay between the germline ends. Here the CDR3 reads CASRDSGANVLTF. CDR3 DNA: TGTGCCAGCAGGGACTCTGGGGCCAACGTCCTGACTTTC.

This chain links TRBV4-3 with TRBJ1-1; D is unclear. V was cut by 0 bases and J by 4 bases, with 6 bases left in between. Germline CDR1 is LGHNA and CDR2 is YSLEER. This CDR3 contains 13 residues. The CDR3 region is CASSQDPSTEAFF. The DNA for the CDR3 is TGCGCCAGCAGCCAAGATCCAAGCACTGAAGCTTTCTTT.

The chain recombines TRBV27 with TRBJ1-1; the match to TRBD1 covers 8 bases. After removal of 6 bases from V and 0 bases from J, the junction contained 15 bases not matched to a gene. The CDR3 runs 18 residues. In germline, CDR1 is MNHEY, CDR2 SMNVEV (reference sequence). The CDR3: CASRHFLPQGAVNTEAFF. The CDR3 bases are TGTGCCAGCAGACATTTTTTGCCGCAGGGGGCTGTGAACACTGAAGCTTTCTTT.